The entry below describes one T cell receptor (beta chain). The data originate from a study of long-term antiretroviral therapy in people with HIV. The authors ran the immunoSEQ assay, v3.0, at survey level. Sequencing used immunoSEQ multiplex PCR; TCRdb keeps in-frame clones, though not all of them. Here the sample spans fewer than 40,000 clones, about 86% being singletons. The V and J ends lost 5 bases and 10 bases, in that order; junction bases with no gene match: 14. This CDR3 region has 16 residues. Germline values: CDR1 SGHNT, CDR2 YENEEA. This specimen consisted of unsorted PBMCs, obtained 1.2 years after starting antiretroviral therapy. The V gene is TRBV11-3, the J gene TRBJ2-1; 10 nucleotides agree with TRBD2. The source is a woman aged 45-60 years with HIV. CDR3 protein: CASSPALSGGAPEQFF. DNA for the CDR3: TGTGCCAGCAGCCCGGCCCTCAGCGGGGGGGCGCCGGAGCAGTTCTTC.